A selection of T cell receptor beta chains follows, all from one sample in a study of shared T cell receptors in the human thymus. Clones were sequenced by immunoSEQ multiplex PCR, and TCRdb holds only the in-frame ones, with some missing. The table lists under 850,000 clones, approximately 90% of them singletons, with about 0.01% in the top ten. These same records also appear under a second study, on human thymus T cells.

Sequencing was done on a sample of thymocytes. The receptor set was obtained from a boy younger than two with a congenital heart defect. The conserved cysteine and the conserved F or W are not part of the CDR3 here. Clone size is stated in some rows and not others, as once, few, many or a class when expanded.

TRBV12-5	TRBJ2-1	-	ASGYPYRGASSYNEQF
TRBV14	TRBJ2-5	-	ASSQSLKGAWETQY
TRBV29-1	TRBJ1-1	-	SVEGDTLNTEAF
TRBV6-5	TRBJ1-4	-	ASRGQGANEKLF
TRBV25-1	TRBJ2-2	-	ASRGGGNTGELF
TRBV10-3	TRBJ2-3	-	AISAASGDTDTQY
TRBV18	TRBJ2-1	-	ASSPLSGRLGEQF
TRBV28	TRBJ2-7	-	ASSLPAHYYEQY
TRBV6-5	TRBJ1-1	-	ASSYSRVGTEAF
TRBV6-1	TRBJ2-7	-	ASSAPWTGQDEQY
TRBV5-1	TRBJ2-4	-	ASSAPGGQNIQY
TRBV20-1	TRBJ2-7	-	SALNRGEQY
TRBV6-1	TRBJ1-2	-	ASSGPYTGESGYGYT
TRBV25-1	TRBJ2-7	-	ASSEGRPGNSYEQY
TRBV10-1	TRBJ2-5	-	ATVEPPVGETQY
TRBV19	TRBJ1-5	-	ASSIQGQGKGNSNQPQH
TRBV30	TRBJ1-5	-	AWSVSARQGGGIRDQPQH
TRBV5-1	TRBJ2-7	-	ASSYRDRGHEQY
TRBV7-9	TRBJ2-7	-	ASSVGQGRGPYEQY
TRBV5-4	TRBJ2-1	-	ASSWRDRGGYNEQF
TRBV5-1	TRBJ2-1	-	ASSSETSSYNEQF
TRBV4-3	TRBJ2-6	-	ASSQDRASSGANVLT
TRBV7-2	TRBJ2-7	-	ASSLGVYRGTPYEQY
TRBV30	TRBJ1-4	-	AWTLQGTNEKLF
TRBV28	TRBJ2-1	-	ASSSPPRTSGYNEQF
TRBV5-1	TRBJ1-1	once	ASSLVWTKRKTEAF
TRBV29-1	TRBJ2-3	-	SVEGGADITDTQY
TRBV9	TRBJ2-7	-	ASSGAGYAGEQY
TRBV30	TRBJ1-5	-	AWSVSRTRGLNQPQH
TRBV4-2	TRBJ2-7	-	ASSQVRGLAGTYEQY
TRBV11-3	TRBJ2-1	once	ASSLLGVGNEQF
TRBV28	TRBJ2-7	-	ASSFGGRVYEQY
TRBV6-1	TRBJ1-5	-	ASSETRGVSQPQH
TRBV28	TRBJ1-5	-	ASSQRTASNQPQH
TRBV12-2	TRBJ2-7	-	ASHFIPMLAGEWRTYEQY
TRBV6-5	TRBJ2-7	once	ASSYVAGSIPDEQY
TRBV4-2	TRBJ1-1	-	ASSRPRELTGPTVNTEAF
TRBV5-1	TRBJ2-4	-	ASSFGLSKNIQY
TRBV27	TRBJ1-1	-	ASSLLASGGTIQGRPNTEAF
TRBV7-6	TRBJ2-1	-	ASSPRGPGARSGEQF
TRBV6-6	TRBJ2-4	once	ASTQDLAKNIQY
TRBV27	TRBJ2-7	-	ASSRPPRVGREQY
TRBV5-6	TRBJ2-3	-	ASSSGGAGPTDTQY
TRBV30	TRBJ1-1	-	AWRAGEGAEAF
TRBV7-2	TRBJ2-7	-	ASSLVPGTSGSSYEQY
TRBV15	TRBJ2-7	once	ATSRGQGKGFVGRVY